These 12 T cell receptor beta chains originate from one sample sequenced in a study of human T cells and chemical hapten exposure (dated by TCRdb to about 2021). The library was built by means of RACE. The instrument given in TCRdb is NextSeq 500. The public reads were run again by TCRdb, first through fastp at Q25 and then through MiXCR, and only productive beta chains were kept. Rows with a matching CDR3 protein are joined into one entry that keeps the most common DNA and genes. In all, the sample holds tens of thousands of distinct CDR3 sequences, and 10% to 15% of those were seen once. The ten largest clones add up to approximately 6.2% of the sample. Interpreted using the paper, the time point label stands for: patch test 3, about 24 weeks after DPC sensitization. The treatment or condition label, as the study defines it: therapeutic diphenylcyclopropenone sensitization with weekly scalp DPC.

Sequencing used whole blood, obtained in connection with sensitization to the hapten diphenylcyclopropenone (DPC). These receptors originate from a woman between 50 and 59 years old with alopecia areata. Some clones in this sample may be carry-over from other donors' samples.

V usage is TRBV6-2 or TRBV6-3 and J usage is TRBJ2-7; TRBD2 matches 13 bases. Germline loops: CDR1 MNHEY, CDR2 SVGEGT. The V gene end was trimmed by 0 bases and the J gene end by 4 bases; junction bases not matched to a gene: 3. This CDR3 has 16 residues. This CDR3 is CASSYSWTSGSYEQYF. CDR3 in DNA: TGTGCCAGCAGTTACTCGTGGACTAGCGGGAGTTACGAGCAGTACTTC.

This clonotype was detected ten times or more. The chain employs TRBV10-3 and TRBJ2-3; 7 positions match TRBD2. This CDR3 comprises 14 residues. The V gene end was trimmed by 6 bases and the J gene end by 4 bases; junction bases not matched to a gene: 7. Germline loops: CDR1 ENHRY, CDR2 SYGVKD. CDR3 bases: TGTGCCATCAGATTCAGCGGGAATTCAGATACGCAGTATTTT. Its protein product is CAIRFSGNSDTQYF.

This clonotype appeared a few times. The chain is built from TRBV20-1 and TRBJ1-5; unclear D gene. Trimming pared 3 bases from V and 2 bases from J, leaving 11 bases between. The length of the CDR3 is 14 residues. CDR1 and CDR2 (germline): DFQATT, SNEGSKA (reference sequence). The CDR3 reads CSASDGGGNQPQHF. The DNA of the CDR3 is TGCAGTGCTAGTGATGGAGGCGGCAATCAGCCCCAGCATTTT.

The J gene is TRBJ2-3, the V gene TRBV9; TRBD1 or TRBD2 may be the D gene (5 bases each). CDR1 and CDR2 (germline): SGDLS, YYNGEE. The ends were cut back, 5 bases at V and 4 bases at J, with 17 bases in the middle. The CDR3 runs 15 residues. The chain's CDR3 is CASRRHGAGADTQYF. CDR3 sequence (DNA): TGTGCCAGCAGGAGACACGGGGCCGGGGCAGATACGCAGTATTTT.

This chain links TRBV3-1 with TRBJ1-2; no clear D gene. The CDR3 is 13 amino acids. V was pared by 1 base and J by 8 bases, with 11 bases between. In germline, CDR1 is LGHDT, CDR2 YNNKEL (reference sequence). For the CDR3, the DNA is TGTGCCAGCAGCCAAGCCTCACAGAGAGGCTACACCTTC. Its protein is CASSQASQRGYTF.

This clonotype was observed many times. V is TRBV19 and J is TRBJ2-1, with 9 bases fitting TRBD2. Germline lookup yields CDR1 LNHDA and CDR2 SQIVND (reference sequence). V gave up 4 bases and J gave up 12 bases; unmatched junction bases: 19. This CDR3 region has 17 residues. Written as DNA, the CDR3 is TGTGCCAGTAGTACTCATAAAACCGGGACTAGCACGACTGTGCAGTTCTTC. It specifies CASSTHKTGTSTTVQFF.

There are many counts of this clonotype. In this CDR3 the conserved last residue, phenylalanine or tryptophan, is missing, so a read error is likely. The DNA is omitted, as the CDR3 cannot be located on it reliably, and the CDR3 follows TCRdb's listing. The chain links TRBV4-2 to TRBJ2-1; the DNA was not compared with TRBD2, the D call given in the table. Germline V gene sequence: CDR1 LGHNA, CDR2 YNFKEQ. The CDR3 extends over 16 residues, inclusive of both ends. CDR3 region: CASSQDLGGSTDGVMV.

This chain connects TRBV5-1 to TRBJ2-1; D is possibly TRBD1 (6 bases). CDR1 is SGHRS and CDR2 is YFSETQ in the germline V gene. With 1 base removed from V and 4 bases from J, the gap between germline ends came to 9 bases. The CDR3 is 14 residues long. CDR3 amino acids: CASSLLRGYNEQFF. The CDR3 nucleotides read TGCGCCAGCAGCTTGCTCAGGGGTTACAATGAGCAGTTCTTC.

This clonotype has more than one count but fewer than ten. The chain recombines TRBV20-1 with TRBJ2-7; no clear D. CDR1 is DFQATT and CDR2 is SNEGSKA in the germline V gene (reference sequence). V lost 3 bases and J 4 bases, leaving 10 bases between the germline ends. There are 12 residues in the CDR3. The CDR3 reads CSARGLGYEQYF. In DNA form, the CDR3 reads TGCAGTGCTAGGGGTCTGGGGTACGAGCAGTACTTC.

The gene calls are TRBV28 and TRBJ2-7; a weak D match, TRBD1 (6 bases). Germline V lookup: CDR1 MDHEN, CDR2 SYDVKM. The CDR3 length is 13 residues. Trimming took 5 bases from V and 3 from J, leaving 11 bases between them. CDR3 bases: TGTGCCAGCAGTGGGGGCAGGTACTACGAGCAGTACTTC. Protein: CASSGGRYYEQYF.

The chain carries TRBV4-2 and TRBJ2-7; D ambiguous. This CDR3 region has 15 residues. Germline values: CDR1 LGHNA, CDR2 YNFKEQ. Trimming took off 2 bases at V and 3 bases at J, with 14 bases between the two ends. CDR3 nucleotide sequence: TGTGCCAGCAGCCAAACGGCCGGGCAGAACTACGAGCAGTACTTC. Residues: CASSQTAGQNYEQYF.

The rearrangement uses TRBV1 and TRBJ2-3; the D call of TRBD2 is as the table states it, not checked on the DNA. TRBV1 constitutes a pseudogene. The CDR3 is 14 residues long. CDR3 protein: CTSSHWDFLYQQYF. The DNA of the CDR3 is TGCACCAGCAGCCATTGGGACTTCCTTTATCAGCAGTATTTT.